This TCR beta chain was obtained from a study of monozygotic twins with inflammatory bowel disease. CDR3 length: 16 residues. In germline, CDR1 is SGHRS, CDR2 YFSETQ. Study-level points and caveats: Immunosuppressive treatments differing between patients may have added repertoire variability.

TCRdb re-called the 5' RACE reads; every CDR3 protein appears as one record, without DNA. Recorded for this sample: roughly 150,000 distinct CDR3 sequences. Of note for this clonotype: Its matching antigen is unknown.

The sequenced sample consisted of blood. The clonotype was recovered from a human donor with ulcerative colitis or Crohn's disease, or a healthy co-twin of an affected twin (not recorded which). The rearrangement uses TRBV5-1 and TRBJ2-1; with no DNA, the TCRdb D assignment of TRBD1 cannot be verified. CDR3 sequence reads: CASSLGRTRDYNEQFF.